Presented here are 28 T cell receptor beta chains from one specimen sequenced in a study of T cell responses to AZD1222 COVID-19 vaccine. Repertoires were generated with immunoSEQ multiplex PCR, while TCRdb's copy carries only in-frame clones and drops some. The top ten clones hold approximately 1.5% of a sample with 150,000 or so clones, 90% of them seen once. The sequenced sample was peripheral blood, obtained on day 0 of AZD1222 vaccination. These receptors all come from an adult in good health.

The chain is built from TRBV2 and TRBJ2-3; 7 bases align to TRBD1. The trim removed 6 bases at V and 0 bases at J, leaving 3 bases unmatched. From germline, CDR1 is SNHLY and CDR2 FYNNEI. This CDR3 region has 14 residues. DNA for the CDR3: TGTGCCAGCAGGGACAGGTATAGCACAGATACGCAGTATTTT. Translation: CASRDRYSTDTQYF.

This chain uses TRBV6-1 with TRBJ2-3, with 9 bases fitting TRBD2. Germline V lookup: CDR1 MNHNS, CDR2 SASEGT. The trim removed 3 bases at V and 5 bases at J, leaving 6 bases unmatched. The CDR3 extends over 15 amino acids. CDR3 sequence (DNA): TGTGCCAGCAGTGAGCGGGGGGGCCGGGTAGATACGCAGTATTTT. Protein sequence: CASSERGGRVDTQYF.

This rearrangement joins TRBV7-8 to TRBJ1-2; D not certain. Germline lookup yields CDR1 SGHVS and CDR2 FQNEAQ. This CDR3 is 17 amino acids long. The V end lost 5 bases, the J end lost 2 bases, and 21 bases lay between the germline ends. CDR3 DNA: TGTGCCAGCAGCCCCCCCCCACCGGGCCAAAAAAACTATGGCTACACCTTC. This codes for CASSPPPPGQKNYGYTF.

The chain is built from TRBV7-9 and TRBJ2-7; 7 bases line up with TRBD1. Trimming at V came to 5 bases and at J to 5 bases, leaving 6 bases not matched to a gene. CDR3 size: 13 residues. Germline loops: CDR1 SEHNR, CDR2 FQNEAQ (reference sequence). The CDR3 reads CASSPKTGNEQYF. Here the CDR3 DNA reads TGTGCCAGCAGCCCCAAGACAGGGAACGAGCAGTACTTC. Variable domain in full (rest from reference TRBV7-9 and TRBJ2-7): DTGVSQNPRHKITKRGQNVTFRCDPISEHNRLYWYRQTLGQGPEFLTYFQNEAQLEKSRLLSDRFSAERPKGSFSTLEIQRTEQGDSAMYLCASSPKTGNEQYFGPGTRLTVT.

In nucleotides, the CDR3 is TGTGCCAGCAGTTCCTCGTTCGGGTATGGCTACACCTTC. Residues: CASSSSFGYGYTF. The gene calls are TRBV28 and TRBJ1-2, with D uncertain. CDR1 is MDHEN, CDR2 SYDVKM, per germline. CDR3 length equals 13 residues. V shed 4 bases and J shed 5 bases, with 11 bases lying between them.

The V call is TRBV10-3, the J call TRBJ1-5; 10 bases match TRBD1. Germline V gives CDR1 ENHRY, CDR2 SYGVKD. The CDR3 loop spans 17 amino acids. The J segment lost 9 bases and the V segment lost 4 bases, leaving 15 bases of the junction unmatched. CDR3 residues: CAISAGGDRGADWPQHF. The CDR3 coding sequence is TGTGCCATCAGTGCTGGGGGGGACAGGGGTGCAGACTGGCCCCAGCATTTT.

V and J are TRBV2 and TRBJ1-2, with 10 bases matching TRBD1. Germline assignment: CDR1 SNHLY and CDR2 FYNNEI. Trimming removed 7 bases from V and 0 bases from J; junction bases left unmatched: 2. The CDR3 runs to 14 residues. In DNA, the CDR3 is TGTGCCAGCAATGGACAGGGGGCTAACTATGGCTACACCTTC. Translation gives CASNGQGANYGYTF.

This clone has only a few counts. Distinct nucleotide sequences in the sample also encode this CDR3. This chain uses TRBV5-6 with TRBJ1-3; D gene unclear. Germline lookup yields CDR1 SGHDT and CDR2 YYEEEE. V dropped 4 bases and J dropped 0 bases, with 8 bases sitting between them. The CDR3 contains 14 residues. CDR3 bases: TGTGCCAGCAGCCCTGGAGGCTCTGGAAACACCATATATTTT. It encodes CASSPGGSGNTIYF. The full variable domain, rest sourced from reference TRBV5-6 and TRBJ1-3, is DAGVTQSPTHLIKTRGQQVTLRCSPKSGHDTVSWYQQALGQGPQFIFQYYEEEERQRGNFPDRFSGHQFPNYSSELNVNALLLGDSALYLCASSPGGSGNTIYFGEGSWLTVV.

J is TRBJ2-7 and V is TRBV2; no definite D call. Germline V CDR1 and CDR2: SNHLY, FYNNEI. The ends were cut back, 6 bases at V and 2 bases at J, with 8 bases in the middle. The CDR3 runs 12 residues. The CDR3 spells CASRSYPYEQYF. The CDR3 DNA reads TGTGCCAGCAGATCCTACCCCTACGAGCAGTACTTC. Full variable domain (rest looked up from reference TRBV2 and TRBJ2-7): EPEVTQTPSHQVTQMGQEVILRCVPISNHLYFYWYRQILGQKVEFLVSFYNNEISEKSEIFDDQFSVERPDGSNFTLKIRSTKLEDSAMYFCASRSYPYEQYFGPGTRLTVT.

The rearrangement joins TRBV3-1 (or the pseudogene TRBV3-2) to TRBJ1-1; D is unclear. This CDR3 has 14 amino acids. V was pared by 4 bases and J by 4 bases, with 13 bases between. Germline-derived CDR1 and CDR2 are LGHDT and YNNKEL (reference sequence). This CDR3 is CASSRTSMGTEAFF. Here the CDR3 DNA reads TGTGCCAGCAGCCGCACAAGTATGGGCACTGAAGCTTTCTTT.

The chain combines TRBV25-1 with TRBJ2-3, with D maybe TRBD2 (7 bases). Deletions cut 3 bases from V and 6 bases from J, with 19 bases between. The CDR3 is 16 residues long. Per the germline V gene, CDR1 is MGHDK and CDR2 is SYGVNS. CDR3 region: CASSDIAGAHRDTQYF. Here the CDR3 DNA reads TGTGCCAGCAGTGACATCGCGGGGGCCCACCGTGATACGCAGTATTTT.

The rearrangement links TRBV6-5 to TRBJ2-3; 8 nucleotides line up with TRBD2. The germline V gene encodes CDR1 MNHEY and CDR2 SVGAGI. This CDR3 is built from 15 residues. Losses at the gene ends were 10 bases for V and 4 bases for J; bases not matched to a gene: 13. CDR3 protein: CATHLSGAGADTQYF. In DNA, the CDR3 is TGTGCCACCCATCTTAGCGGGGCCGGCGCAGATACGCAGTATTTT.

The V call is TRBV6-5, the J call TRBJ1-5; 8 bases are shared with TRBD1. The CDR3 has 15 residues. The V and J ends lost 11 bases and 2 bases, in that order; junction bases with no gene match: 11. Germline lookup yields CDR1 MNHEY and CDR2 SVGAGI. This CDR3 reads CAASPRGRGNQPQHF. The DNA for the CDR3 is TGTGCCGCATCACCCAGGGGGCGAGGCAATCAGCCCCAGCATTTT.

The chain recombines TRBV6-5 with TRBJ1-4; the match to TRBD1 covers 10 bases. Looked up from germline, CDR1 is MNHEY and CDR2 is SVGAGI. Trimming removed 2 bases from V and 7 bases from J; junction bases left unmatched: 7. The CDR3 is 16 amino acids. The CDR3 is CASSYGVGTGAEKLFF. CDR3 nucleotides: TGTGCCAGCAGTTACGGTGTAGGGACAGGGGCTGAAAAACTGTTTTTT.

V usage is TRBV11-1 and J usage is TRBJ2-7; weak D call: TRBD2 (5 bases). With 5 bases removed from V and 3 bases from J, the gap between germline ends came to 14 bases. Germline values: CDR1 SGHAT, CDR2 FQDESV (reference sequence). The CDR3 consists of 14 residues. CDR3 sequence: CASSLRASNYEQYF. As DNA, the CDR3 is TGTGCCAGCAGCCTGAGGGCTAGTAACTACGAGCAGTACTTC.

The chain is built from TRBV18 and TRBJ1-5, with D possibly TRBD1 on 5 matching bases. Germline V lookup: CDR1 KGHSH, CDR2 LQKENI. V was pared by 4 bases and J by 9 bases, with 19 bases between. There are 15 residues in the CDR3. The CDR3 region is CASSQVRGAEGPQHF. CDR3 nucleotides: TGTGCCAGCTCACAGGTCCGAGGGGCTGAGGGGCCCCAGCATTTT.

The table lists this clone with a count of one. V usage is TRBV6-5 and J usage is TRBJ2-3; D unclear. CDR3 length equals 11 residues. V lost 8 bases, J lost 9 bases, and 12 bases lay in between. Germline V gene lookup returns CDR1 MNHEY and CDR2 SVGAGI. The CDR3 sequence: CASVNGVTQYF. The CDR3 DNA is TGTGCCAGCGTGAATGGAGTCACGCAGTATTTT.

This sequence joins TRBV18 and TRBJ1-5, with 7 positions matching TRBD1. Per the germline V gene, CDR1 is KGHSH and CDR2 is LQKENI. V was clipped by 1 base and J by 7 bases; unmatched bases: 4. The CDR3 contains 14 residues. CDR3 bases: TGTGCCAGCTCACCACAAGGGGGCGCGCAGCCCCAGCATTTT. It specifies CASSPQGGAQPQHF.

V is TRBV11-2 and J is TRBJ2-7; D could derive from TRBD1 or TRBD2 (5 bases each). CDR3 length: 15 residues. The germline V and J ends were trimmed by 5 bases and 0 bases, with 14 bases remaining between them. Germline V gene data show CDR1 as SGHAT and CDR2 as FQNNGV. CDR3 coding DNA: TGTGCCAGCAGCCCCGGAGGTGGGGGCTCCTACGAGCAGTACTTC. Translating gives CASSPGGGGSYEQYF.

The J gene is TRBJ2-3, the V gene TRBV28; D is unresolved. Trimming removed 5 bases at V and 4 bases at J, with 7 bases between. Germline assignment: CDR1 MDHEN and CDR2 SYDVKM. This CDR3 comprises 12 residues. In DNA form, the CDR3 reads TGTGCCAGCAGTCCCTTGCCAGATACGCAGTATTTT. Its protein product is CASSPLPDTQYF. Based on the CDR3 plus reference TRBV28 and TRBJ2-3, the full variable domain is DVKVTQSSRYLVKRTGEKVFLECVQDMDHENMFWYRQDPGLGLRLIYFSYDVKMKEKGDIPEGYSVSREKKERFSLILESASTNQTSMYLCASSPLPDTQYFGPGTRLTVL.

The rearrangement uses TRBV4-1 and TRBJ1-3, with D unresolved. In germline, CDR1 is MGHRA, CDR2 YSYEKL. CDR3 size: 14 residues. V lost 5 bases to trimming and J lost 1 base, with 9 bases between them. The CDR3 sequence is CASSIQPSGNTIYF. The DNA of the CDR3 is TGCGCCAGCAGCATCCAGCCGTCTGGAAACACCATATATTTT.

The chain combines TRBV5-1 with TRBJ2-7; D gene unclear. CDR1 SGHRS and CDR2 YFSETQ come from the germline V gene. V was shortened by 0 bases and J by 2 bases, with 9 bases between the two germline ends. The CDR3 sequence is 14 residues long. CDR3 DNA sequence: TGCGCCAGCAGCTTGGGAGAGAGAGCCTACGAGCAGTACTTC. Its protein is CASSLGERAYEQYF. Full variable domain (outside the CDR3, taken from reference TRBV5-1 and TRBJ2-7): KAGVTQTPRYLIKTRGQQVTLSCSPISGHRSVSWYQQTPGQGLQFLFEYFSETQRNKGNFPGRFSGRQFSNSRSEMNVSTLELGDSALYLCASSLGERAYEQYFGPGTRLTVT.

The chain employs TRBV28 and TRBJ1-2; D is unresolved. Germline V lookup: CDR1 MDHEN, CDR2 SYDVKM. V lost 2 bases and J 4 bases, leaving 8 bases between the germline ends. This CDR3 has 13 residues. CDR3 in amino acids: CASSLANSYGYTF. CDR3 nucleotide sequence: TGTGCCAGCAGTTTAGCCAATAGCTATGGCTACACCTTC.

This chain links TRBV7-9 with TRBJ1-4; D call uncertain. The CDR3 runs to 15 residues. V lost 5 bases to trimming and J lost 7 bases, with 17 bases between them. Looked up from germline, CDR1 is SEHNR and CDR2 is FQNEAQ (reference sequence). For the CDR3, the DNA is TGTGCCAGCAGCCTCATACAAGGTGGTGGTGAAAAACTGTTTTTT. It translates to CASSLIQGGGEKLFF.

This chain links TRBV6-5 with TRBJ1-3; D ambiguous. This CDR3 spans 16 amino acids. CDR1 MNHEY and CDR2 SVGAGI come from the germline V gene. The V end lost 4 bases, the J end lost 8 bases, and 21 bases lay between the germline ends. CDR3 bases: TGTGCCAGCAGTTCCGAGGGAGCTCCGTCTTCAGACACCATATATTTT. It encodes CASSSEGAPSSDTIYF.

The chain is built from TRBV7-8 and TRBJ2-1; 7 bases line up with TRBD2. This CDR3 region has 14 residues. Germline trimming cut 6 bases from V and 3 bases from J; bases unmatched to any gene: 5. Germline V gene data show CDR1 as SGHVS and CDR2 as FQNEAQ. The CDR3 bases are TGTGCCAGCAGGGGCGGGGGAAGCTACAATGAGCAGTTCTTC. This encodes CASRGGGSYNEQFF.

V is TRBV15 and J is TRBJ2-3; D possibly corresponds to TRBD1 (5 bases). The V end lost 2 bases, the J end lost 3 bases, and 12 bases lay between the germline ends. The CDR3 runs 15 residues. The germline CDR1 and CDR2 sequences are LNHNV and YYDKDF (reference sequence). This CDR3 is CATSRMTEITDTQYF. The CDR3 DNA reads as TGTGCCACCAGCAGAATGACAGAAATAACAGATACGCAGTATTTT.

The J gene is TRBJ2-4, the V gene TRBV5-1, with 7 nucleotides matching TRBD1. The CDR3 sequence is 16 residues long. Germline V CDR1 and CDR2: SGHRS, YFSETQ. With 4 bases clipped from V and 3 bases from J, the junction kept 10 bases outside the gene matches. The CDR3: CASSRSYRDSKNIQYF. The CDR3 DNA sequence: TGCGCCAGCAGCCGAAGTTACCGGGACAGCAAAAACATTCAGTACTTC.